The 25 T cell receptor beta chains in this list originate from one sample, sequenced in a study of T cell repertoires in cytomegalovirus infection. These receptors have no identified antigens. TCRdb used MiXCR to reprocess the reads, holding one entry per CDR3 protein. The table lists approximately 990,000 distinct CDR3 sequences, roughly 31% of them singletons. The material was cultured CD8+ T cells from PBMCs, obtained from culture after CMV antigen stimulation. The receptor source for this set is a human donor in good health (CMV status not recorded). Some clones in this sample may be carry-over from other donors' samples.

The chain has TRBV5-6 and TRBJ1-5; D call uncertain. CDR1 is SGHDT, CDR2 YYEEEE, per germline. The V end was cut by 6 bases, the J end by 6 bases, with 16 bases between. This CDR3 contains 14 residues. CDR3 sequence reads: CASNLGVGIQPQHF. The CDR3 nucleotides are TGTGCCAGCAACCTCGGGGTCGGCATTCAGCCCCAGCATTTT.

This clonotype was found a few times. The genes are TRBV7-6 and TRBJ2-2, with 9 bases aligning to TRBD2. V lost 7 bases, J lost 3 bases, and 12 bases stayed unmatched. The germline gives CDR1 SGHVS, CDR2 FNYEAQ. The CDR3 totals 17 residues. This CDR3 reads CASKFPAGGQYTGELFF. The CDR3 bases are TGTGCCAGCAAGTTCCCGGCGGGGGGGCAGTACACCGGGGAGCTGTTTTTT.

At least ten counts were recorded for this clonotype. This chain links TRBV7-6 with TRBJ2-1; 8 bases are shared with TRBD1. CDR1 is SGHVS, CDR2 FNYEAQ, per germline. The CDR3 has 13 residues. Trimming took 4 bases from V and 8 from J; bases not matched to a gene: 4. CDR3 coding DNA: TGTGCCAGCAGCTCGTTCAGGGGGCATGAGCAGTTCTTC. As protein: CASSSFRGHEQFF.

This clonotype was seen a few times. This chain uses TRBV27 with TRBJ1-1; no reliable D call. CDR1 is MNHEY and CDR2 is SMNVEV in the germline V gene (reference sequence). Between the trimmed V and J ends, which lost 3 bases and 4 bases, there was a span of 12 bases. CDR3 length: 14 residues. The CDR3 is CASSFATWGTEAFF. Written as DNA, the CDR3 is TGTGCCAGCAGTTTCGCGACCTGGGGCACTGAAGCTTTCTTT.

The J gene is TRBJ1-1, the V gene TRBV7-9; the match to TRBD1 covers 7 bases. The CDR3 spans 15 residues. The germline CDR1 and CDR2 sequences are SEHNR and FQNEAQ (reference sequence). With 5 bases clipped from V and 5 bases from J, the junction kept 11 bases outside the gene matches. This chain's CDR3 is CASSPRDSPLTEAFF. CDR3 DNA: TGTGCCAGCAGCCCCCGGGACAGTCCTCTAACTGAAGCTTTCTTT.

This clonotype was picked up one time. The V gene is TRBV11-2, the J gene TRBJ1-3, with D unclear. Trimming stripped 5 bases from V and 0 bases from J, with 5 bases between. Germline CDR1 reads SGHAT; CDR2 reads FQNNGV. The CDR3 contains 13 residues. CDR3 residues: CASSSYSGNTIYF. In DNA, the CDR3 is TGTGCCAGCAGCAGCTACTCTGGAAACACCATATATTTT.

This clonotype has just one count. The junction does not match germline at one end; this may be a read error. The chain links TRBV6-6 to TRBJ2-3, with TRBD2 identical over 9 bases. Germline lookup yields CDR1 MNHNY and CDR2 SVGAGI (reference sequence). The CDR3 loop spans 17 amino acids. The CDR3 reads CASSLPRVAGDTATQYF. The DNA for the CDR3 is TGTGCCAGCAGTCTCCCTCGGGTAGCGGGGGACACAGCTACGCAGTATTTT.

This clonotype was detected once. V usage is TRBV15 and J usage is TRBJ2-5; no firm D call. V was clipped by 3 bases and J by 1 base, with 12 bases between them. The germline V gene has CDR1 LNHNV and CDR2 YYDKDF (reference sequence). The length of the CDR3 is 15 residues. The CDR3 loop reads CATSSPTASQETQYF. The CDR3 region has the DNA TGTGCCACCAGCAGCCCGACGGCCTCCCAAGAGACCCAGTACTTC.

Only one count was recorded for this clonotype. The V and J genes are TRBV7-9 and TRBJ1-1; D is possibly TRBD1 (6 bases). Trimming took 7 bases from V and 3 from J, leaving 15 bases between them. This CDR3 contains 14 residues. Germline V lookup: CDR1 SEHNR, CDR2 FQNEAQ (reference sequence). The CDR3 loop reads CASKSSNRDTEAFF. CDR3 in DNA: TGTGCCAGCAAGTCGAGTAACAGGGACACTGAAGCTTTCTTT.

This clonotype was seen more than once but under ten times. The V and J genes are TRBV6-6 and TRBJ2-3; 11 bases line up with TRBD1. V lost 2 bases and J lost 3; bases outside the gene matches: 4. The CDR3 contains 16 residues. Germline values: CDR1 MNHNY, CDR2 SVGAGI (reference sequence). The CDR3, as DNA: TGTGCCAGCAGTTACAGGGACAGGGGGGGAACAGATACGCAGTATTTT. This sequence encodes CASSYRDRGGTDTQYF.

The chain recombines TRBV20-1 with TRBJ1-2; 11 bases line up with TRBD1. This CDR3 contains 15 residues. CDR1 is DFQATT, CDR2 SNEGSKA, per germline (reference sequence). J was trimmed by 4 bases and V by 5 bases; bases with no gene match: 9. The CDR3 region is CSASTTGTGGYGYTF. The CDR3 nucleotides read TGCAGTGCTTCGACTACCGGGACAGGGGGCTATGGCTACACCTTC.

The rearrangement joins TRBV7-6 to TRBJ2-6, with 7 positions matching TRBD1. This CDR3 is built from 19 residues. V lost 2 bases and J lost 0; bases outside the gene matches: 10. The V gene's germline CDR1 is SGHVS and CDR2 FNYEAQ. CDR3 amino acids: CASSLKGGQPHSGANVLTF. The CDR3, as DNA: TGTGCCAGCAGCTTAAAAGGGGGACAGCCCCACTCTGGGGCCAACGTCCTGACTTTC.

The genes are TRBV5-1 and TRBJ1-1; a possible D gene is TRBD1 (6 bases). Germline loops: CDR1 SGHRS, CDR2 YFSETQ. The CDR3 is 15 amino acids. Trimming cost V 4 bases and J 0 bases, with 13 bases left between them. This CDR3 is CASSRRTEMNTEAFF. The CDR3 coding sequence is TGCGCCAGCAGCCGCAGGACAGAGATGAACACTGAAGCTTTCTTT.

This clonotype showed up just a few times. The CDR3 DNA follows: TGCAGCGTTAGGATGAACACTGAAGCTTTCTTT. Protein sequence: CSVRMNTEAFF. The chain combines TRBV29-1 with TRBJ1-1; unclear D gene. The germline gives CDR1 SQVTM, CDR2 ANQGSEA. V was pared by 5 bases and J by 0 bases, with 4 bases between. This CDR3 is 11 amino acids long.

CDR3 DNA sequence: TGTGCCAGCAGCTTAAGTGGGGGGTACCAAGAGACCCAGTACTTC. Its translation: CASSLSGGYQETQYF. The rearrangement joins TRBV11-2 to TRBJ2-5, with D tentatively TRBD2 (6 bases). The CDR3 has 15 residues. V gave up 2 bases and J gave up 0 bases, with 10 bases separating them. CDR1 is SGHAT, CDR2 FQNNGV, per germline.

In this sample, this clonotype turned up many times. The V call is TRBV7-6, the J call TRBJ2-7; possibly TRBD1 for D (6 bases). In germline, CDR1 is SGHVS, CDR2 FNYEAQ. This CDR3 comprises 17 residues. V was clipped by 5 bases and J by 2 bases, with 22 bases between them. The CDR3, as DNA: TGTGCCAGCAGCCCTCGGACAGAGGGCGCTAATCCCTACGAGCAGTACTTC. Translating it yields CASSPRTEGANPYEQYF.

This clonotype was observed a handful of times. The chain employs TRBV7-9 and TRBJ1-2, with 8 bases lining up with TRBD1. V lost 0 bases and J lost 8; bases outside the gene matches: 5. The CDR3 spans 14 residues. Germline CDR1 SEHNR, CDR2 FQNEAQ (reference sequence). The CDR3 is CASSLATGANGYTF. The CDR3 coding sequence is TGTGCCAGCAGCTTAGCGACAGGGGCTAACGGCTACACCTTC.

This chain connects TRBV27 to TRBJ1-1; unclear D gene. The CDR3 length is 14 residues. V was cut by 7 bases and J by 3 bases, with 15 bases left in between. The germline V gene has CDR1 MNHEY and CDR2 SMNVEV (reference sequence). As DNA, the CDR3 is TGTGCCAGCACCCCCTTAACGGGTGACACTGAAGCTTTCTTT. Its translation is CASTPLTGDTEAFF.

In this sample, this clonotype turned up a few times. The chain couples TRBV2 to TRBJ1-4; TRBD1 agrees at 9 bases. The germline V gene has CDR1 SNHLY and CDR2 FYNNEI. Unmatched junction bases numbered 9, after V lost 5 bases and J lost 5 bases. The CDR3 runs to 16 residues. CDR3 bases: TGTGCCAGCAGTAGAACTAGGACAGGGGAAAATGAAAAACTGTTTTTT. This codes for CASSRTRTGENEKLFF. The variable domain in full, with the rest retrieved from reference TRBV2 and TRBJ1-4, is EPEVTQTPSHQVTQMGQEVILRCVPISNHLYFYWYRQILGQKVEFLVSFYNNEISEKSEIFDDQFSVERPDGSNFTLKIRSTKLEDSAMYFCASSRTRTGENEKLFFGSGTQLSVL.

Many counts were recorded for this clonotype. CDR3 sequence: CASSLDTGVEDEQFF. As DNA, the CDR3 is TGTGCCAGCAGCTTAGACACAGGGGTTGAGGATGAGCAGTTCTTC. The chain couples TRBV7-8 to TRBJ2-1; the match to TRBD1 covers 7 bases. Looked up from germline, CDR1 is SGHVS and CDR2 is FQNEAQ. Unmatched junction bases numbered 8, after V lost 1 base and J lost 8 bases. The CDR3 consists of 15 residues. The variable domain in full, with the rest retrieved from reference TRBV7-8 and TRBJ2-1, is GAGVSQSPRYKVAKRGQDVALRCDPISGHVSLFWYQQALGQGPEFLTYFQNEAQLDKSGLPSDRFFAERPEGSVSTLKIQRTQQEDSAVYLCASSLDTGVEDEQFFGPGTRLTVL.

CDR3 residues: CASRPTGIGTDTQYF. The CDR3, as DNA: TGTGCCAGCAGACCTACAGGGATCGGCACAGATACGCAGTATTTT. The V and J genes are TRBV7-2 and TRBJ2-3; D is perhaps TRBD1 (6 bases). The CDR3 totals 15 residues. The V and J ends lost 6 bases and 1 base respectively, with 14 bases between them. CDR1 and CDR2 (germline): SGHTA, FQGNSA.

This chain joins TRBV23-1 and TRBJ1-5; 7 nucleotides align to TRBD1. TRBV23-1 is marked as an open reading frame, function uncertain. The CDR3 runs to 17 residues. The V gene end was trimmed by 4 bases and the J gene end by 4 bases; junction bases not matched to a gene: 13. The CDR3 region is CASSRWGQQIPNQPQHF. The CDR3 bases are TGCGCCAGCAGTCGATGGGGACAGCAAATTCCTAATCAGCCCCAGCATTTT.

The gene calls are TRBV6-6 and TRBJ1-2; D is possibly TRBD1 (5 bases). Germline assignment: CDR1 MNHNY and CDR2 SVGAGI (reference sequence). The CDR3 loop spans 14 amino acids. V was clipped by 4 bases and J by 6 bases, with 15 bases between them. Here the CDR3 DNA reads TGTGCCAGCAGTTCCCCAGGGATCAGCGATGGCTACACCTTC. This encodes CASSSPGISDGYTF.

V is TRBV4-1 and J is TRBJ2-7, with D possibly being TRBD2 (5 bases). Trimming left V 5 bases short and J 3 bases short, with 14 bases between. From germline, CDR1 is MGHRA and CDR2 YSYEKL. The CDR3 length is 14 residues. CDR3 nucleotide sequence: TGCGCCAGCAGCGAAGCGGCCCTCCTCTACGAGCAGTACTTC. This gives the protein CASSEAALLYEQYF.

In this sample, this clonotype turned up many times. This chain joins TRBV7-8 and TRBJ2-2; D may be TRBD1 or TRBD2 (5 bases each). The V gene lost 4 bases and the J gene lost 1 base, with 7 bases spanning the gap. The CDR3 is 14 residues long. Germline V gives CDR1 SGHVS, CDR2 FQNEAQ. This chain's CDR3 is CASSWGRNTGELFF. The CDR3 DNA follows: TGTGCCAGCAGCTGGGGACGGAACACCGGGGAGCTGTTTTTT.